The 17 T cell receptor beta chains presented below share a single source sample, sequenced in a study of blood T cell repertoires in COVID-19. Some clones are missing from TCRdb's copy, which holds only in-frame ones; the method was immunoSEQ multiplex PCR. Here the sample spans under 150,000 clones, under 85% being singletons. Sequenced material: peripheral blood. These receptors all come from a man in his forties with active or convalescent COVID-19.

The gene calls are TRBV7-9 and TRBJ1-1; D gene uncertain. CDR1 is SEHNR and CDR2 is FQNEAQ in the germline V gene (reference sequence). V was pared by 5 bases and J by 1 base, with 11 bases between. This CDR3 comprises 14 residues. The CDR3: CASSPRGRNTEAFF. The CDR3 bases are TGTGCCAGCAGCCCCCGAGGGAGGAACACTGAAGCTTTCTTT.

The V call is TRBV3-1 (or the pseudogene TRBV3-2), the J call TRBJ1-2, with D maybe TRBD1 (6 bases). The V end lost 4 bases, the J end lost 1 base, and 13 bases lay between the germline ends. Germline values: CDR1 LGHDT, CDR2 YNNKEL (reference sequence). This CDR3 has 15 residues. The CDR3 coding sequence is TGTGCCAGCAGCCGGCGGACAGACAGTAACTATGGCTACACCTTC. Translation gives CASSRRTDSNYGYTF.

This sequence joins TRBV27 and TRBJ2-5, with 8 bases aligning to TRBD1. V lost 8 bases and J lost 4; bases outside the gene matches: 9. The germline V gene encodes CDR1 MNHEY and CDR2 SMNVEV (reference sequence). This CDR3 spans 14 amino acids. CDR3 nucleotide sequence: TGTGCCAGCCTCGGACAGGGAGAAGGAGAGACCCAGTACTTC. This encodes CASLGQGEGETQYF.

The chain has TRBV7-9 and TRBJ2-3; 8 bases are a match to TRBD1. The germline V gene has CDR1 SEHNR and CDR2 FQNEAQ (reference sequence). Trimming took 7 bases from V and 3 from J; bases not matched to a gene: 6. The CDR3 is 14 residues long. CDR3 sequence reads: CASTARDRTDTQYF. CDR3 coding DNA: TGTGCCAGCACCGCCCGGGACAGGACAGATACGCAGTATTTT.

This chain links TRBV7-2 with TRBJ2-7, with TRBD2 matching over 8 bases. The CDR3 runs 15 residues. Germline V gene lookup returns CDR1 SGHTA and CDR2 FQGNSA. V shed 0 bases and J 4 bases; nucleotides not matched to a gene: 5. In DNA, the CDR3 is TGTGCCAGCAGCTTAGCCCCGGGGGGGGGTTACGAGCAGTACTTC. It specifies CASSLAPGGGYEQYF.

The V gene is TRBV11-1, the J gene TRBJ1-3, with D possibly being TRBD1 (5 bases). The length of the CDR3 is 13 residues. Germline V gene lookup returns CDR1 SGHAT and CDR2 FQDESV (reference sequence). Trimming removed 5 bases from V and 4 bases from J, with 9 bases in between. The CDR3 region has the DNA TGTGCCAGCAGCCCAGGGTACGGAAACACCATATATTTT. Protein product: CASSPGYGNTIYF.

The chain is built from TRBV7-3 and TRBJ1-2; TRBD1 might be the D (5 bases). The V gene's germline CDR1 is SGHTA and CDR2 FQGTGA. The ends were cut back, 2 bases at V and 8 bases at J, with 12 bases in the middle. The CDR3 runs to 13 residues. Here the CDR3 DNA reads TGTGCCAGCAGCTTATCGCGGGACTCCGGCTACACCTTC. Translated, it gives CASSLSRDSGYTF.

The J gene is TRBJ1-2, the V gene TRBV7-9, with 8 nucleotides matching TRBD1. The CDR3 covers 11 residues. V shed 8 bases and J 8 bases; nucleotides not matched to a gene: 4. Germline values: CDR1 SEHNR, CDR2 FQNEAQ (reference sequence). The chain's CDR3 is CASPDRVGYTF. The CDR3 DNA sequence: TGTGCCAGCCCGGACAGGGTCGGCTACACCTTC. The entire variable domain, with the rest obtained from reference TRBV7-9 and TRBJ1-2, is as follows: DTGVSQNPRHKITKRGQNVTFRCDPISEHNRLYWYRQTLGQGPEFLTYFQNEAQLEKSRLLSDRFSAERPKGSFSTLEIQRTEQGDSAMYLCASPDRVGYTFGSGTRLTVV.

This clone was seen only a few times. This chain uses TRBV6-6 with TRBJ1-2; D might be TRBD1 (5 bases). The CDR3 loop spans 12 amino acids. The germline CDR1 and CDR2 sequences are MNHNY and SVGAGI (reference sequence). V lost 2 bases and J lost 6, with 7 bases in between. The CDR3 sequence: CASSYDSNGYTF. CDR3 DNA: TGTGCCAGCAGTTACGACAGTAATGGCTACACCTTC.

The rearrangement links TRBV5-5 to TRBJ2-3; 12 bases map to TRBD2. The CDR3 loop spans 17 amino acids. V gave up 2 bases and J gave up 5 bases; unmatched junction bases: 9. Per germline, CDR1 SGHKS and CDR2 YYEKEE (reference sequence). In DNA, the CDR3 is TGTGCCAGCAGCTTCCCGAAAACTAGCGGGGGGTTAGATACGCAGTATTTT. This sequence encodes CASSFPKTSGGLDTQYF.

This chain uses TRBV5-1 with TRBJ2-3; 7 bases are shared with TRBD2. The germline V gene encodes CDR1 SGHRS and CDR2 YFSETQ. V lost 7 bases, J lost 0 bases, and 5 bases stayed unmatched. The CDR3 loop spans 14 amino acids. Written as DNA, the CDR3 is TGCGCCAGCGGGAGCGGGGAGAGCACAGATACGCAGTATTTT. Translating it yields CASGSGESTDTQYF.

A single count supports this clone. The chain recombines TRBV7-7 with TRBJ2-5; TRBD2 agrees at 8 bases. With V trimmed by 6 bases and J by 1 base, 7 bases remained unmatched. This CDR3 contains 15 residues. CDR1 SSHAT and CDR2 FNYEAQ come from the germline V gene (reference sequence). CDR3 bases: TGTGCCAGCAGTTTTAGCGGGGTACTCCAAGAGACCCAGTACTTC. Its protein product is CASSFSGVLQETQYF.

CDR3 nucleotides: TGCGCCAGCAGCCAAGACGCTAGCGGGGGAACAGAGACCCAGTACTTC. Translation: CASSQDASGGTETQYF. This chain joins TRBV4-3 and TRBJ2-5; 10 nucleotides agree with TRBD2. Germline CDR1 is LGHNA and CDR2 is YSLEER. The J segment lost 4 bases and the V segment lost 0 bases, leaving 5 bases of the junction unmatched. CDR3 length: 16 residues.

This rearrangement joins TRBV7-9 to TRBJ1-4, with a tentative D call TRBD1 (6 bases). The V gene's germline CDR1 is SEHNR and CDR2 FQNEAQ (reference sequence). CDR3 length: 14 residues. Between the trimmed V and J ends, which lost 5 bases and 7 bases, there was a span of 14 bases. The chain's CDR3 is CASSREQGGEKLFF. The CDR3 nucleotides read TGTGCCAGCAGCAGGGAACAGGGTGGTGAAAAACTGTTTTTT.

This clone was counted at least ten times. The CDR3 DNA follows: TGTGCCAGCAGCGGGACAGAAAATGAGCAGTTCTTC. As protein: CASSGTENEQFF. This chain joins TRBV21-1 and TRBJ2-1; the table's TRBD1 call for D was not verified on the DNA. TRBV21-1 is shown as a pseudogene. The CDR3 covers 12 residues.

This clone turned up a few times. V usage is TRBV7-6 and J usage is TRBJ1-4; maybe TRBD1 (5 bases). Per germline, CDR1 SGHVS and CDR2 FNYEAQ. CDR3 size: 15 residues. Trimming stripped 4 bases from V and 4 bases from J, with 13 bases between. The CDR3 region has the DNA TGTGCCAGCAGCTCAGTACAGGCCGGTAATGAAAAACTGTTTTTT. Translation gives CASSSVQAGNEKLFF.

The chain is built from TRBV18 and TRBJ2-7; 11 bases fit TRBD2. The CDR3 consists of 18 residues. The germline V gene has CDR1 KGHSH and CDR2 LQKENI. V trimming: 4 bases; J trimming: 0 bases; junction bases outside the gene matches: 11. The CDR3 spells CASSLGLAGGTISYEQYF. Written as DNA, the CDR3 is TGTGCCAGCTCACTAGGGCTAGCGGGGGGTACGATCTCCTACGAGCAGTACTTC. The full variable domain, in which reference TRBV18 and TRBJ2-7 provide the parts outside the CDR3, is NAGVMQNPRHLVRRRGQEARLRCSPMKGHSHVYWYRQLPEEGLKFMVYLQKENIIDESGMPKERFSAEFPKEGPSILRIQQVVRGDSAAYFCASSLGLAGGTISYEQYFGPGTRLTVT.